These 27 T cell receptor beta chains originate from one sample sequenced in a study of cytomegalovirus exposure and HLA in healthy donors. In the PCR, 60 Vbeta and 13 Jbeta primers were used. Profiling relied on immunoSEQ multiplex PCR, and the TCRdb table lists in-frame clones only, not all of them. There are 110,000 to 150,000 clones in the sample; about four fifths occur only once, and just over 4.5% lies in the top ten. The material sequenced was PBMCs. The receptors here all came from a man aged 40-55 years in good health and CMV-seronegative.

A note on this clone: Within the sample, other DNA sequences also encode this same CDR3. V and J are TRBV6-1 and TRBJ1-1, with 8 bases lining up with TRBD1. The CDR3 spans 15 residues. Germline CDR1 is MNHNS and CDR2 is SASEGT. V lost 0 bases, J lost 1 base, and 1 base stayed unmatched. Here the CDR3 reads CASSEAGTGNTEAFF. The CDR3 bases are TGTGCCAGCAGTGAAGCGGGGACAGGGAACACTGAAGCTTTCTTT.

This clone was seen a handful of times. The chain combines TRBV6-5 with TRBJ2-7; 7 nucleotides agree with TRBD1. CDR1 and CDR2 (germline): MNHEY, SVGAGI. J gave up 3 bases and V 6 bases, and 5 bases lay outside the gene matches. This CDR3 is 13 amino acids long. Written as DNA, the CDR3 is TGTGCCAGCAGAAGGACAGGCCACTACGAGCAGTACTTC. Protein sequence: CASRRTGHYEQYF.

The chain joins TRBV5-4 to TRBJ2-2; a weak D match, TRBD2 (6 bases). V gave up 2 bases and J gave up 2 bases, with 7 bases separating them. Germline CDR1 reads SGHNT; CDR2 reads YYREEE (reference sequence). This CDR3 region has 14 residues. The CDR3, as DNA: TGTGCCAGCAGCTTCGGGGGAAACACCGGGGAGCTGTTTTTT. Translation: CASSFGGNTGELFF.

The CDR3 spells CASSASEAFF. In DNA form, the CDR3 reads TGTGCCAGCAGCGCTTCTGAAGCTTTCTTT. V and J are TRBV9 and TRBJ1-1; D is undetermined. CDR1 SGDLS and CDR2 YYNGEE come from the germline V gene. V was cut by 3 bases and J by 6 bases, with 3 bases left in between. The CDR3 covers 10 residues.

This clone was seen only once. The CDR3 region is CAWRRGQSVTF. CDR3 nucleotides: TGTGCCTGGAGACGAGGACAGTCCGTCACCTTC. The V gene is TRBV30, the J gene TRBJ1-2; possibly TRBD1 for D (6 bases). The length of the CDR3 is 11 residues. V lost 3 bases, J lost 13 bases, and 15 bases lay in between. Per germline, CDR1 GTSNPN and CDR2 SVGIG (reference sequence).

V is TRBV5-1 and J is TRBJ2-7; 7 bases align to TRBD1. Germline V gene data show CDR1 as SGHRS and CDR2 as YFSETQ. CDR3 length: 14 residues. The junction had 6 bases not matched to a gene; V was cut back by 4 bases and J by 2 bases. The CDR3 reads CASSGDSGTYEQYF. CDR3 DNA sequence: TGCGCCAGCAGCGGGGACAGTGGGACCTACGAGCAGTACTTC.

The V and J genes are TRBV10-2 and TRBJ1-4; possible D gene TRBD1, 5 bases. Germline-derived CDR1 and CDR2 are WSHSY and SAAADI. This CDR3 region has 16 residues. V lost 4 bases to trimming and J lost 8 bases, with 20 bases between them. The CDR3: CASSGVRGGQGEKLFF. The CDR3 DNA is TGCGCCAGCAGTGGGGTCCGCGGGGGTCAGGGCGAAAAACTGTTTTTT.

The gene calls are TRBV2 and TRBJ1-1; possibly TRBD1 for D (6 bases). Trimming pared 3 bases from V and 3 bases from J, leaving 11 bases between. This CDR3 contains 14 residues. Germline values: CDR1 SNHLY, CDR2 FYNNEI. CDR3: CASSDRGRDTEAFF. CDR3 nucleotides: TGTGCCAGCAGTGACAGGGGACGGGACACTGAAGCTTTCTTT.

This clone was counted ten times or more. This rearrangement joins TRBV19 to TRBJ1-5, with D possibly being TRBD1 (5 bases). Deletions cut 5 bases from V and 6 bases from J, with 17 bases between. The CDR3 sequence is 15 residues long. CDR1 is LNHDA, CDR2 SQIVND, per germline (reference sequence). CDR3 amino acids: CASSSGPGGVQPQHF. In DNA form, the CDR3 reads TGTGCCAGTAGTTCTGGACCTGGAGGGGTTCAGCCCCAGCATTTT.

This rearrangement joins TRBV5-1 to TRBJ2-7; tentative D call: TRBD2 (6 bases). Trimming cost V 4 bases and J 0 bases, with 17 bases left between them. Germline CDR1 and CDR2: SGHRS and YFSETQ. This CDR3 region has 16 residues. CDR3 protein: CASSPIGTLISYEQYF. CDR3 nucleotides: TGCGCCAGCAGCCCGATCGGGACTCTGATCTCCTACGAGCAGTACTTC. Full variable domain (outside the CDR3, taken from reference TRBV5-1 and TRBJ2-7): KAGVTQTPRYLIKTRGQQVTLSCSPISGHRSVSWYQQTPGQGLQFLFEYFSETQRNKGNFPGRFSGRQFSNSRSEMNVSTLELGDSALYLCASSPIGTLISYEQYFGPGTRLTVT.

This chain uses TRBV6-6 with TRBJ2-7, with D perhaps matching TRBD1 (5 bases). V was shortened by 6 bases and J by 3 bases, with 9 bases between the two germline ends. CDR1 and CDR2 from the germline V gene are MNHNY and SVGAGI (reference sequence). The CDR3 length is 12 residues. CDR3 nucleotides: TGTGCCAGCAGCAATCAGGGCTACGAGCAGTACTTC. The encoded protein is CASSNQGYEQYF.

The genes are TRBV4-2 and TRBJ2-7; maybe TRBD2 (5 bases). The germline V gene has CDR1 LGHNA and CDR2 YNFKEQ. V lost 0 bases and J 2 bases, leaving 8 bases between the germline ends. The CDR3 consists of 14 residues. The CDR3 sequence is CASSQDHGAYEQYF. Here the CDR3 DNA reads TGTGCCAGCAGCCAAGATCACGGGGCCTACGAGCAGTACTTC.

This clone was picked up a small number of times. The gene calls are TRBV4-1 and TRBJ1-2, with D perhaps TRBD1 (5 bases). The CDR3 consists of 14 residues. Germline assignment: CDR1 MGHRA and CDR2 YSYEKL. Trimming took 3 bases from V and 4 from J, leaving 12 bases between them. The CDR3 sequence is CASSQGGGSYGYTF. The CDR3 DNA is TGCGCCAGCAGCCAGGGGGGAGGGTCCTATGGCTACACCTTC.

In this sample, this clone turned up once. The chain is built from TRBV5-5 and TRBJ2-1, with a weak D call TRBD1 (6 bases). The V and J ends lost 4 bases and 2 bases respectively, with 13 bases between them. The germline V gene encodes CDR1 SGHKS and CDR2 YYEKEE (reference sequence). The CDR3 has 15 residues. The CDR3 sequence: CASSHLDSAYNEQFF. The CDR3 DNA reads TGTGCCAGCAGCCATCTGGACAGTGCCTACAATGAGCAGTTCTTC.

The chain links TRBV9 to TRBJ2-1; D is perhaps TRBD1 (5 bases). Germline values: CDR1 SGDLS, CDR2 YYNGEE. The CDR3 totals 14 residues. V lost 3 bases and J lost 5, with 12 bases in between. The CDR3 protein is CASSANRFNNEQFF. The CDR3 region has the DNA TGTGCCAGCAGCGCCAACAGGTTCAACAATGAGCAGTTCTTC.

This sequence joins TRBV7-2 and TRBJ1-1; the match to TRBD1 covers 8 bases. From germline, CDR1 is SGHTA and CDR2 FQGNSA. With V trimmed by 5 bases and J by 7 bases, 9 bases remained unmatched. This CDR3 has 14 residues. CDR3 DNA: TGTGCCAGCAGCCAGGGACAGGCCGGATTTGAAGCTTTCTTT. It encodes CASSQGQAGFEAFF.

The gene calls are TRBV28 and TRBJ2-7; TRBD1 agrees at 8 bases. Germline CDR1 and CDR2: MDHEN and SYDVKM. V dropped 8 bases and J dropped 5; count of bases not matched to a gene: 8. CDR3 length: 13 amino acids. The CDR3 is CASAPDRVDEQYF. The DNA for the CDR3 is TGTGCCAGCGCCCCGGACAGGGTCGACGAGCAGTACTTC.

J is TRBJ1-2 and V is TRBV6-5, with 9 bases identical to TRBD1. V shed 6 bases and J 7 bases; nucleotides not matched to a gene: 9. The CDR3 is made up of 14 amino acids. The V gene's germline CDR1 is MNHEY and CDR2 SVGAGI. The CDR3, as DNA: TGTGCCAGCAGAGGGACAGGGTTTACGTTTGGCTACACCTTC. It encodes CASRGTGFTFGYTF.

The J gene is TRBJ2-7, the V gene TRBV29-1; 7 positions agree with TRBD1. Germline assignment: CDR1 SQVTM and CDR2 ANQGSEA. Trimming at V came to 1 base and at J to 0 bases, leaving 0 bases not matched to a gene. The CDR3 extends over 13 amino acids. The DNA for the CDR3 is TGCAGCGTTGAAGCAGGGGGCTCCTACGAGCAGTACTTC. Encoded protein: CSVEAGGSYEQYF.

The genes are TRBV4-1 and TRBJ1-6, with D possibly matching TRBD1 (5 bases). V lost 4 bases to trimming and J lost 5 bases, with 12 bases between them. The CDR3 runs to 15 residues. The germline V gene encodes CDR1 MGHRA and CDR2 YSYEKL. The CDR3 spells CASSPRVPDNSPLHF. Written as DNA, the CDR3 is TGCGCCAGCAGCCCCAGGGTCCCGGATAATTCACCCCTCCACTTT.

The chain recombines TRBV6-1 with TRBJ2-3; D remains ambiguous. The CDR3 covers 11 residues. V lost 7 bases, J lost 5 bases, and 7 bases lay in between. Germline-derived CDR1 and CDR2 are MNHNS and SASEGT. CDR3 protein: CASMFKDTQYF. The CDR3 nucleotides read TGTGCCAGCATGTTCAAAGATACGCAGTATTTT.

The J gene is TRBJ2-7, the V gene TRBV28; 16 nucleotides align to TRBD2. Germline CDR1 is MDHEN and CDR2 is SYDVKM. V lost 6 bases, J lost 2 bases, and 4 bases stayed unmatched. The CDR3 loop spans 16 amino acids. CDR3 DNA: TGTGCCAGCAGCTCGGGACTAGCGGGGGGGCCCTACGAGCAGTACTTC. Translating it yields CASSSGLAGGPYEQYF.

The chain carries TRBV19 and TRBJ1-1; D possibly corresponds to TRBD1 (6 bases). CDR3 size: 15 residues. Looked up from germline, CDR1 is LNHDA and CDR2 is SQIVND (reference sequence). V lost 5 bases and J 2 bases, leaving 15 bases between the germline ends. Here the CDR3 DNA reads TGTGCCAGTAGTGCCGGCCGGGGGGCCAACACTGAAGCTTTCTTT. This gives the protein CASSAGRGANTEAFF.

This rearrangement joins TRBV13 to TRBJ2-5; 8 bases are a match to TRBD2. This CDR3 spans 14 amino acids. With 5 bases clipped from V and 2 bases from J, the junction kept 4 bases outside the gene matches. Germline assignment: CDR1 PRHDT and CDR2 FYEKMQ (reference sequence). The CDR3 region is CASSPGGSQETQYF. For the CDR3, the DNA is TGTGCCAGCAGCCCGGGGGGGAGTCAAGAGACCCAGTACTTC.

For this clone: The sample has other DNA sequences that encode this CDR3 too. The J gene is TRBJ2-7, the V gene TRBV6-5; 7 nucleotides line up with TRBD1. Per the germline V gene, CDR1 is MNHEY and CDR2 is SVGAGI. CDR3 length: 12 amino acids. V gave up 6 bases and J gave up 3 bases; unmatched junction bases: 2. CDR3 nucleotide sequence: TGTGCCAGCAGACAGGGGCTCTACGAGCAGTACTTC. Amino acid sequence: CASRQGLYEQYF.

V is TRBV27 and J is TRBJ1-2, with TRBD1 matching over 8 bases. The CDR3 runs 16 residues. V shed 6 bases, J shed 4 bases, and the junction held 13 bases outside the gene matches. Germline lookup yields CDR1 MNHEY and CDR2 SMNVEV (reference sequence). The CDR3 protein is CASSQRRAGGTYGYTF. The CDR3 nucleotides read TGTGCCAGCAGCCAACGTCGGGCAGGGGGCACCTATGGCTACACCTTC.

CDR3 in DNA: TGTGCCAGCTCATCCGGCCAGGCCGAAAAACTGTTTTTT. Amino acids: CASSSGQAEKLFF. The gene calls are TRBV18 and TRBJ1-4; D gene uncertain. Germline CDR1 KGHSH, CDR2 LQKENI. The CDR3 extends over 13 amino acids. Trimming removed 5 bases from V and 8 bases from J, with 12 bases in between.